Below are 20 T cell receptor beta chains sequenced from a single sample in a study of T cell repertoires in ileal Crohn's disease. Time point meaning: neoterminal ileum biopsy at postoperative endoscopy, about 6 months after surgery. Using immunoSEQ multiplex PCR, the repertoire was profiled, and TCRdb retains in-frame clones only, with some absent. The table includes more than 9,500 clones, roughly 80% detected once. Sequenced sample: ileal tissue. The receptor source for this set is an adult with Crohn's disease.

The DNA of the CDR3 is TGTGCCAGCAGCTTGGGTAACAGTGATTCACCCCTCCACTTT. Amino acid sequence: CASSLGNSDSPLHF. The chain combines TRBV7-8 with TRBJ1-6; D call uncertain. CDR1 is SGHVS and CDR2 is FQNEAQ in the germline V gene. Trimming took 3 bases from V and 8 from J, leaving 11 bases between them. This CDR3 spans 14 amino acids. Looking up the rest from reference TRBV7-8 and TRBJ1-6 gives the full variable domain: GAGVSQSPRYKVAKRGQDVALRCDPISGHVSLFWYQQALGQGPEFLTYFQNEAQLDKSGLPSDRFFAERPEGSVSTLKIQRTQQEDSAVYLCASSLGNSDSPLHFGNGTRLTVT.

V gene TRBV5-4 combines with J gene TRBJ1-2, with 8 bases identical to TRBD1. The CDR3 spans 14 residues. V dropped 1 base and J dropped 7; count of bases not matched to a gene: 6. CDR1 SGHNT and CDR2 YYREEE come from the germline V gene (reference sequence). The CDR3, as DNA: TGTGCCAGCAGCTTGAGTCAGGGGGCGTTTGGCTACACCTTC. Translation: CASSLSQGAFGYTF.

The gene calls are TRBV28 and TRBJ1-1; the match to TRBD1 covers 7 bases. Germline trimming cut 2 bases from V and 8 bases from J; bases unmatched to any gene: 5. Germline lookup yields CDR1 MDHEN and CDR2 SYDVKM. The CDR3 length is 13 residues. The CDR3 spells CASSLGGQKEAFF. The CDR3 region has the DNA TGTGCCAGCAGTTTAGGGGGACAGAAAGAAGCTTTCTTT.

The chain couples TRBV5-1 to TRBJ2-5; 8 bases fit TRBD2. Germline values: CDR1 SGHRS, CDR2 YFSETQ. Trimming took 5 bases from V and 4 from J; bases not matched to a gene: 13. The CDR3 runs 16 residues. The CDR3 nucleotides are TGCGCCAGCAGGCAGGGACGCAACGCGGGGGGAGAGACCCAGTACTTC. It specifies CASRQGRNAGGETQYF.

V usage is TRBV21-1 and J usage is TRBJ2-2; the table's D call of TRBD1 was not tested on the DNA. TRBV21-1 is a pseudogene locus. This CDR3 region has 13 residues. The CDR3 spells CASSPGGTGELFF. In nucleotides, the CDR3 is TGTGCCAGCAGCCCAGGTGGCACCGGGGAGCTGTTTTTT.

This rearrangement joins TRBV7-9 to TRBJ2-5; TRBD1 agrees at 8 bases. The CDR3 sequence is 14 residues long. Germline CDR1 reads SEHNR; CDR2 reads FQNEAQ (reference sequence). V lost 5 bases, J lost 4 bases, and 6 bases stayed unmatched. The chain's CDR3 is CASSPQTGVETQYF. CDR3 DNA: TGTGCCAGCAGCCCACAGACAGGGGTAGAGACCCAGTACTTC.

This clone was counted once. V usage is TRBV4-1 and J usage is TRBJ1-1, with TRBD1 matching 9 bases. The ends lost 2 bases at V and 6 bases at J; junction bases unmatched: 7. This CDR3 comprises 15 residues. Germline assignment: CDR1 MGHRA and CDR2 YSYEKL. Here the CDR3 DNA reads TGCGCCAGCAGCCAACTGTTACAGGGGGCTTCTGAAGCTTTCTTT. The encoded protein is CASSQLLQGASEAFF.

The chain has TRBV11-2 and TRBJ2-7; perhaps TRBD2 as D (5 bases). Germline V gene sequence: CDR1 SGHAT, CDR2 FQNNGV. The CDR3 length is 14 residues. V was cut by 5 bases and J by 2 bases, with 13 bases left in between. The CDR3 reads CASSVSGGTYEQYF. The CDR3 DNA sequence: TGTGCCAGCAGCGTCAGCGGAGGAACCTACGAGCAGTACTTC.

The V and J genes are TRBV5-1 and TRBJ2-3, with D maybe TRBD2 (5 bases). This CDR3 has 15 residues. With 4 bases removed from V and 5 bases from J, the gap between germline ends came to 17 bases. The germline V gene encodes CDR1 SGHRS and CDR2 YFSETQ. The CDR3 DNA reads TGCGCCAGCAGCCCGGAAGCGCGTCGGGGAGATACGCAGTATTTT. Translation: CASSPEARRGDTQYF.

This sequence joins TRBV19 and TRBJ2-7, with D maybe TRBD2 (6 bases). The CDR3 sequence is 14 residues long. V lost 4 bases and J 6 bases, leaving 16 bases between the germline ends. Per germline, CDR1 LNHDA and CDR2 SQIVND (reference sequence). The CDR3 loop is CASSNPGGSREQYF. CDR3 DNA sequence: TGTGCCAGTAGTAACCCCGGAGGGAGCCGCGAGCAGTACTTC.

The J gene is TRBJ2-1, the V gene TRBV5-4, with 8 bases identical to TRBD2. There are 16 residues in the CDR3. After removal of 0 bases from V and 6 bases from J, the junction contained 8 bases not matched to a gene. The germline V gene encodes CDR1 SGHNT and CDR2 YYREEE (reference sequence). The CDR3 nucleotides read TGTGCCAGCAGCTTGGGTGGGCGGGGGGATAGCAATGAGCAGTTCTTC. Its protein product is CASSLGGRGDSNEQFF.

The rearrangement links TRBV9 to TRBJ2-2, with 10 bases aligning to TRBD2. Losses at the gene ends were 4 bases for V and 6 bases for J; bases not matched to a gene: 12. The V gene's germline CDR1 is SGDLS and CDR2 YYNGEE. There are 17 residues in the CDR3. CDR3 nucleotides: TGTGCCAGCAGCTCCCGTACTAGCGGGGATATCCCCGGGGAGCTGTTTTTT. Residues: CASSSRTSGDIPGELFF.

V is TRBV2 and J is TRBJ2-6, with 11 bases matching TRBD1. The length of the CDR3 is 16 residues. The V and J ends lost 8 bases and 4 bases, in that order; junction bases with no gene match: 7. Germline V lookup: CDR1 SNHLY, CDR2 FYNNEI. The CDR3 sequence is CASVGQGASGANVLTF. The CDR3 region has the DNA TGTGCCAGCGTTGGACAGGGGGCGTCAGGGGCCAACGTCCTGACTTTC.

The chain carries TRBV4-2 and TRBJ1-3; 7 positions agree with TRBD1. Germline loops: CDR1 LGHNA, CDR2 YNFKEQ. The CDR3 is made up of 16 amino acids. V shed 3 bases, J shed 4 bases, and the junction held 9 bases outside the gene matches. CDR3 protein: CASSHRDRAGGNTIYF. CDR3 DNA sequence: TGTGCCAGCAGCCATCGCGACAGGGCAGGAGGAAACACCATATATTTT.

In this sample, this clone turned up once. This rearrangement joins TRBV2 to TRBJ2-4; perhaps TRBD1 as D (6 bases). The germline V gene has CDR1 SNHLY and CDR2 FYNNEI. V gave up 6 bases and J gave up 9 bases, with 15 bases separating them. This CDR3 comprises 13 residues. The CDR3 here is CASRDAGVGIQYF. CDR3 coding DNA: TGTGCCAGCAGGGATGCAGGGGTCGGCATTCAGTACTTC.

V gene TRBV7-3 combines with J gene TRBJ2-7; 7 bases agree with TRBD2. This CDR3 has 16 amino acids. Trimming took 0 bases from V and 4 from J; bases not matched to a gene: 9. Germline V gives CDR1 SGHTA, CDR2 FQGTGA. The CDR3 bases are TGTGCCAGCAGCTTAACCGGGGGAGGGAAGGCTTACGAGCAGTACTTC. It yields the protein CASSLTGGGKAYEQYF.

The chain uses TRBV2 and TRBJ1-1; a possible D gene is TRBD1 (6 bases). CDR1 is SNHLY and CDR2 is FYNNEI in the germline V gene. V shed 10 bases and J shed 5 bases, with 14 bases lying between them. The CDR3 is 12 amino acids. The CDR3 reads CATRQERTEAFF. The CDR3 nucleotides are TGTGCCACCCGACAGGAAAGGACTGAAGCTTTCTTT.

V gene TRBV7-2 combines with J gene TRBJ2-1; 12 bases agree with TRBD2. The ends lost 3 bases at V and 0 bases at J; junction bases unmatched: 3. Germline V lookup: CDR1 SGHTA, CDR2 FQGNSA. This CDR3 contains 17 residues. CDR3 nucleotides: TGTGCCAGCAGCTTCCCTAGCGGGGGGGTCTCCTACAATGAGCAGTTCTTC. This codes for CASSFPSGGVSYNEQFF.

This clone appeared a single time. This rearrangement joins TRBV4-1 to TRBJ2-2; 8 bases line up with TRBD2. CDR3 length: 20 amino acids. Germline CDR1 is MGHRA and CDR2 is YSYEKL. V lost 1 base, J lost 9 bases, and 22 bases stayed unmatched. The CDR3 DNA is TGCGCCAGCAGCCAAGTCTGGCCGGGACTAGAAGTAAGCCGAGCCCGGGAGCTGTTTTTT. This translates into CASSQVWPGLEVSRARELFF.

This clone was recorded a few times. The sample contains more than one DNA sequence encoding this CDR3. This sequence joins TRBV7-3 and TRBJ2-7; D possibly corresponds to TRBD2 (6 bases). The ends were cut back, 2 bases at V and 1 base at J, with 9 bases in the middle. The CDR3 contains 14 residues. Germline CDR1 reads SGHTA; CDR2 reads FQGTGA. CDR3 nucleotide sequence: TGTGCCAGCAGCTTAGGAGGGCAATCCTACGAGCAGTACTTC. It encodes CASSLGGQSYEQYF.